This T cell receptor (beta chain) was captured in a study of blood T cell repertoires in COVID-19. For the study at large: PBMCs, B-cell-depleted T cells, or T cells were the source of the cDNA or gDNA that made up the material.

Clones were read by immunoSEQ multiplex PCR, and TCRdb kept only the in-frame ones, dropping some. The profile shows roughly 150,000 clones, approximately 81% of them singletons. CDR1 MNHEY and CDR2 SVGAGI come from the germline V gene. The CDR3 runs to 15 residues. V trimming: 3 bases; J trimming: 3 bases; junction bases outside the gene matches: 7. This chain uses TRBV6-5 with TRBJ1-2; the match to TRBD1 covers 7 bases. This receptor was identified in a man between 60 and 75 years old who had recovered from COVID-19. Sequenced: PBMCs or T cells enriched from blood (not recorded which). CDR3 DNA: TGTGCCAGCAGTTATCACCGGGACAGAGACTATGGCTACACCTTC. Its translation: CASSYHRDRDYGYTF.